Below, 20 T cell receptor beta chains from the same sample are listed, as sequenced in a study of T cell repertoires in cytomegalovirus infection. These receptors' antigens are unknown. TCRdb re-called the reads with MiXCR, one entry per CDR3 protein. Of 450,000 to 600,000 distinct CDR3 sequences in the sample, about 39% were seen once. The source material was cultured PBMCs, sampled from culture after CMV antigen stimulation. The receptors stem from a human donor in good health (CMV status not recorded). Some clones in this sample may be carry-over from other donors' samples.

This sequence joins TRBV30 and TRBJ2-3, with D possibly being TRBD1 or TRBD2 (6 bases each). CDR3 length equals 14 residues. Germline values: CDR1 GTSNPN, CDR2 SVGIG (reference sequence). V lost 0 bases and J 1 base, leaving 8 bases between the germline ends. The CDR3 region is CAWSVEGGTDTQYF. CDR3 coding DNA: TGTGCCTGGAGTGTGGAGGGGGGCACAGATACGCAGTATTTT.

This clonotype was seen a handful of times. V usage is TRBV20-1 and J usage is TRBJ2-7; a weak D match, TRBD1 (5 bases). The CDR3 length is 13 residues. Looked up from germline, CDR1 is DFQATT and CDR2 is SNEGSKA (reference sequence). V was pared by 6 bases and J by 7 bases, with 19 bases between. The CDR3 spells CSASGQGLGEQYF. The CDR3 bases are TGCAGTGCCTCCGGGCAGGGTCTTGGTGAGCAGTACTTC.

About this clonotype itself: This may stem from a read error, because a much larger clone lies one nucleotide away. This chain joins TRBV7-9 and TRBJ2-7; D is unclear. Germline loops: CDR1 SEHNR, CDR2 FQNEAQ (reference sequence). The CDR3 totals 12 residues. CDR3 amino acids: CASSLAAYEPYF. DNA for the CDR3: TGTGCCAGCAGCTTAGCGGCCTACGAGCCGTACTTC.

The V gene is TRBV5-1, the J gene TRBJ2-5, with D maybe TRBD1 (5 bases). Germline loops: CDR1 SGHRS, CDR2 YFSETQ. The CDR3 runs to 15 residues. V was shortened by 0 bases and J by 5 bases, with 14 bases between the two germline ends. The CDR3 DNA follows: TGCGCCAGCAGCTTGGGGGGCGCGATCGATGAGACCCAGTACTTC. Its protein product is CASSLGGAIDETQYF.

V gene TRBV7-2 combines with J gene TRBJ2-5; the D gene is possibly TRBD1 (5 bases). The V end lost 2 bases, the J end lost 3 bases, and 13 bases lay between the germline ends. CDR3 length: 15 residues. CDR1 and CDR2 from the germline V gene are SGHTA and FQGNSA. The CDR3 DNA follows: TGTGCCAGCAGCTTAAATCGACAGTCAAAAGAGACCCAGTACTTC. Protein: CASSLNRQSKETQYF.

This chain uses TRBV7-2 with TRBJ2-5; maybe TRBD1 (6 bases). CDR1 and CDR2 from the germline V gene are SGHTA and FQGNSA. Trimming cost V 4 bases and J 4 bases, with 10 bases left between them. The length of the CDR3 is 13 residues. The CDR3 is CASSSHRVETQYF. CDR3 coding DNA: TGTGCCAGCAGCTCTCACAGGGTAGAGACCCAGTACTTC.

This sequence joins TRBV28 and TRBJ1-5, with D perhaps TRBD1 (5 bases). The V end was cut by 4 bases, the J end by 5 bases, with 9 bases between. Looked up from germline, CDR1 is MDHEN and CDR2 is SYDVKM. This CDR3 contains 13 residues. CDR3 in amino acids: CASSSRAHQPQHF. Written as DNA, the CDR3 is TGTGCCAGCAGTTCCAGGGCTCATCAGCCCCAGCATTTT.

This clonotype has only a few counts. The chain recombines TRBV7-6 with TRBJ2-3; D unresolved. The ends were cut back, 7 bases at V and 3 bases at J, with 5 bases in the middle. CDR3 length: 11 residues. CDR1 and CDR2 (germline): SGHVS, FNYEAQ. In nucleotides, the CDR3 is TGTGCCAGCAACCGAACAGATACGCAGTATTTT. As protein: CASNRTDTQYF.

The CDR3 loop reads CASSTTNRNEQFF. For the CDR3, the DNA is TGTGCCAGCTCTACCACGAATCGCAATGAGCAGTTCTTC. V gene TRBV18 combines with J gene TRBJ2-1; no firm D call. CDR1 and CDR2 (germline): KGHSH, LQKENI. V was cut by 6 bases and J by 6 bases, with 12 bases left in between. This CDR3 region has 13 residues.

The rearrangement joins TRBV27 to TRBJ2-7; 7 nucleotides agree with TRBD1. The CDR3 length is 14 residues. Trimming at V came to 2 bases and at J to 6 bases, leaving 7 bases not matched to a gene. Per germline, CDR1 MNHEY and CDR2 SMNVEV (reference sequence). This CDR3 reads CASSLRQGTVEQYF. CDR3 nucleotide sequence: TGTGCCAGCAGTTTAAGACAGGGCACAGTCGAGCAGTACTTC.

The V gene is TRBV27, the J gene TRBJ2-1, with D perhaps TRBD1 (5 bases). The V gene's germline CDR1 is MNHEY and CDR2 SMNVEV (reference sequence). Trimming shortened V by 2 bases and J by 7 bases, and 18 bases separated the two germline ends. This CDR3 spans 16 amino acids. CDR3 residues: CASSLPHTMGQNEQFF. DNA for the CDR3: TGTGCCAGCAGTTTACCCCACACCATGGGGCAGAATGAGCAGTTCTTC.

In this sample, this clonotype turned up a few times. V usage is TRBV7-2 and J usage is TRBJ1-2, with 12 bases identical to TRBD1. Germline assignment: CDR1 SGHTA and CDR2 FQGNSA. The trim removed 4 bases at V and 1 base at J, leaving 10 bases unmatched. This CDR3 is built from 18 residues. DNA for the CDR3: TGTGCCAGCAGCTCCCGGTCGGGACAGGGGGCTTATAACTATGGCTACACCTTC. It specifies CASSSRSGQGAYNYGYTF.

This clonotype was seen a few times. The chain employs TRBV5-5 and TRBJ2-2; TRBD2 matches at 13 bases. The CDR3 consists of 18 residues. The V segment lost 0 bases and the J segment 4 bases; nucleotides outside the gene matches: 6. Germline V CDR1 and CDR2: SGHKS, YYEKEE (reference sequence). CDR3 coding DNA: TGTGCCAGCAGCTTGGAACTAGCGGGAGGGCCGGGCACCGGGGAGCTGTTTTTT. Encoded protein: CASSLELAGGPGTGELFF.

This sequence joins TRBV5-4 and TRBJ1-5; D not resolved. Trimming took 3 bases from V and 6 from J, leaving 10 bases between them. The CDR3 is made up of 13 amino acids. CDR1 SGHNT and CDR2 YYREEE come from the germline V gene (reference sequence). The CDR3 coding sequence is TGTGCCAGCAGCTATGAGCCCGGTCAGCCCCAGCATTTT. It codes for CASSYEPGQPQHF.

The rearrangement uses TRBV12-3 or TRBV12-4 and TRBJ2-1; no reliable D call. This CDR3 spans 15 amino acids. V lost 0 bases and J lost 4, with 10 bases in between. CDR3 sequence: CASSLAPWQYNEQFF. DNA for the CDR3: TGTGCCAGCAGTTTAGCACCATGGCAATACAATGAGCAGTTCTTC.

The chain recombines TRBV7-9 with TRBJ2-3, with TRBD1 matching over 7 bases. The CDR3 is 14 amino acids. Germline-derived CDR1 and CDR2 are SEHNR and FQNEAQ (reference sequence). Trimming at V came to 7 bases and at J to 4 bases, leaving 8 bases not matched to a gene. The CDR3 region is CASTKTGSADTQYF. CDR3 nucleotide sequence: TGTGCCAGCACCAAGACAGGGTCGGCAGATACGCAGTATTTT. The whole variable domain, filled in from reference TRBV7-9 and TRBJ2-3, reads DTGVSQNPRHKITKRGQNVTFRCDPISEHNRLYWYRQTLGQGPEFLTYFQNEAQLEKSRLLSDRFSAERPKGSFSTLEIQRTEQGDSAMYLCASTKTGSADTQYFGPGTRLTVL.

As concerns this clonotype: A read error may account for a junction end that differs from germline. CDR3 bases: TGTGCCAGCAGCTACTATCTCGAGCAGTACTTC. Encoded protein: CASSYYLEQYF. The V and J genes are TRBV6-2 or TRBV6-3 and TRBJ2-7; D gene uncertain. The length of the CDR3 is 11 residues. CDR1 MNHEY and CDR2 SVGEGT come from the germline V gene.

This chain uses TRBV6-2 or TRBV6-3 with TRBJ1-4; tentative D call: TRBD1 (5 bases). Trimming shortened V by 6 bases and J by 11 bases, and 13 bases separated the two germline ends. Germline CDR1 is MNHEY and CDR2 is SVGEGT. This CDR3 has 12 residues. CDR3 DNA: TGTGCCAGCAGCCCCGGGACGCCCAAACTGTTTTTT. Translated, it gives CASSPGTPKLFF.

This rearrangement joins TRBV2 to TRBJ2-5; D may be TRBD1 (7 bases). The CDR3 spans 14 residues. V was cut by 4 bases and J by 3 bases, with 12 bases left in between. Germline CDR1 SNHLY, CDR2 FYNNEI. The CDR3 reads CASSGQGGEETQYF. CDR3 bases: TGTGCCAGCAGTGGACAGGGAGGAGAAGAGACCCAGTACTTC.

The sample holds one count of this clonotype. The rearrangement uses TRBV15 and TRBJ1-1, with D unresolved. CDR1 LNHNV and CDR2 YYDKDF come from the germline V gene (reference sequence). V was clipped by 5 bases and J by 1 base, with 17 bases between them. This CDR3 has 16 amino acids. The CDR3 loop is CATSARRWQKNTEAFF. The CDR3 nucleotides are TGTGCCACCAGCGCCCGACGATGGCAGAAGAACACTGAAGCTTTCTTT. Based on the CDR3 plus reference TRBV15 and TRBJ1-1, the full variable domain is DAMVIQNPRYQVTQFGKPVTLSCSQTLNHNVMYWYQQKSSQAPKLLFHYYDKDFNNEADTPDNFQSRRPNTSFCFLDIRSPGLGDTAMYLCATSARRWQKNTEAFFGQGTRLTVV.